This T cell receptor beta chain was found in a study of molecular identifiers for immune sequencing clone quantification. Via MiXCR, TCRdb re-called the PCR reads, giving one row per CDR3 protein. Of about 640,000 distinct CDR3 sequences in the sample, 15% to 20% are singletons; the top ten hold around 0.9%. The authors sorted naive CD8 T cells as CD8+CD4-CCR7+CD45RA+. This clonotype was seen many times. What it binds is unknown. Points from the study as a whole: Because of identical TCR molecules sharing a barcode, sizes of highly expanded clones could be underestimated.

Looked up from germline, CDR1 is LGHNA and CDR2 is YNFKEQ. Between the trimmed V and J ends, which lost 5 bases and 0 bases, there was a span of 16 bases. The CDR3 sequence is 16 residues long. The sequenced material came from naive CD8+ T cells from blood, with Jurkat cell RNA spiked in. Subset denoted: FACS-sorted CD8+CD4-CCR7+CD45RA+ naive T cells. The chain is built from TRBV4-2 and TRBJ1-2, with D perhaps TRBD1 (6 bases). The TCR comes from a human donor in good health. Some libraries in this study had Jurkat cell RNA spiked in. The CDR3 DNA sequence: TGTGCCAGCAGCGGGGCTTCACGGGACACTAACTATGGCTACACCTTC. It translates to CASSGASRDTNYGYTF.